Reported below is one TCR beta chain. This sample is drawn from a study of blood T cell repertoires in COVID-19. Study-wide context: COVID-19 samples collected from the United States, Italy and Spain covered acute and convalescent phases. The analysed material was cDNA or gDNA that came from T cells, B-cell-depleted T cells, or PBMCs.

Authors' processing steps: The authors estimated nucleated cell counts from reference gene primer amplification. The protocol was immunoSEQ multiplex PCR, while the TCRdb copy is restricted to in-frame clones and leaves out a portion. D and trimming were read from the DNA, whereas the V and J calls and clone size are those reported in that table. The data hold roughly 250,000 clones, with 88% observed a single time. Trimming pared 4 bases from V and 0 bases from J, leaving 7 bases between. Germline V gene data show CDR1 as LGHDT and CDR2 as YNNKEL (reference sequence). This CDR3 contains 15 residues.

The chain joins TRBV3-1 (or the pseudogene TRBV3-2) to TRBJ1-6; possible D gene TRBD1, 5 bases. This TCR derives from a woman between 35 and 50 years old who had recovered from COVID-19. The sequenced sample was peripheral blood. CDR3 coding DNA: TGTGCCAGCAGCCGGGGGGGCTCCTATAATTCACCCCTCCACTTT. It translates to CASSRGGSYNSPLHF.